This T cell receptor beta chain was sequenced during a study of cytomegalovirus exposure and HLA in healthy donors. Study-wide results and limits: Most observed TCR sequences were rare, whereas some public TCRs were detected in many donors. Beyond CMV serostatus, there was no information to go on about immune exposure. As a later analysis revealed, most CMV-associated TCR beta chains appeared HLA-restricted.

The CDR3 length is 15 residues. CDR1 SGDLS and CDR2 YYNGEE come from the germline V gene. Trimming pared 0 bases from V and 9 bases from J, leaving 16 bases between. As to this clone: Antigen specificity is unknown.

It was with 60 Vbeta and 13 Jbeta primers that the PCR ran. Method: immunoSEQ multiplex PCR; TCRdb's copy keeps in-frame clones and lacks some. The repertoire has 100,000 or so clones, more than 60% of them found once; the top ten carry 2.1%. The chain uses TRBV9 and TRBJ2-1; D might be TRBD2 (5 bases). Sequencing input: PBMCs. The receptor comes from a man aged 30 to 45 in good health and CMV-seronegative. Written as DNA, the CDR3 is TGTGCCAGCAGCGTAGATGTTAGCGAAAGAGGTGAGCAGTTCTTC. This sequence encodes CASSVDVSERGEQFF.